The text below deals with one T cell receptor beta chain. Its antigen is currently unknown. This specimen comes from a study of OX40 agonist ivuxolimab in advanced cancers. On the study more broadly: Clinicians treated patients with ivuxolimab, an agonistic anti-OX40 (CD134) antibody.

Exclusion of a patient followed from autoimmune disease history or systemic immunosuppression. The study's findings and limits: Fewer expanded clones were found on average in CD4+ than in CD8+ T cells.

TCRdb keeps only in-frame clones here, not all; method: immunoSEQ multiplex PCR. The sample holds more than 60,000 clones, around 89% seen once. The receptor was derived from an adult with an advanced solid tumor such as melanoma, head and neck, liver or kidney cancer. Specimen: CD4+ or CD8+ T cells sorted from blood, collected in a trial of the OX40 agonist ivuxolimab.

The CDR3 region is CASSMDRTTTYEQYF. The DNA of the CDR3 is TGCGCCAGCAGCATGGACAGGACTACTACCTACGAGCAGTACTTC. The chain couples TRBV5-1 to TRBJ2-7; TRBD1 is a possible D gene (7 bases). The germline V gene encodes CDR1 SGHRS and CDR2 YFSETQ. Between the trimmed V and J ends, which lost 4 bases and 2 bases, there was a span of 16 bases. This CDR3 region has 15 residues.